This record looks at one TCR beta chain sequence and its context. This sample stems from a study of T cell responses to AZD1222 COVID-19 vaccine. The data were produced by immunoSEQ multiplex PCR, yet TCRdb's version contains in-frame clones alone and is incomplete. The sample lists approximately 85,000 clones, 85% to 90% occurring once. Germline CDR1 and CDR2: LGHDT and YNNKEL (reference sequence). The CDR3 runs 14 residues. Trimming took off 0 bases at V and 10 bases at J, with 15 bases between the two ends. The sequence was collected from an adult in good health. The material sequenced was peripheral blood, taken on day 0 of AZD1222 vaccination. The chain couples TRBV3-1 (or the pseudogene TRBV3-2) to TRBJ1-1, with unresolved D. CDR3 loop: CASSQDGGPSGAFF. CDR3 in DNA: TGTGCCAGCAGCCAAGATGGAGGACCCTCGGGAGCTTTCTTT.